The table lists the clone carrying this T cell receptor beta chain with a few counts. What it binds is not known. The record originates from a study of T cell responses to AZD1222 COVID-19 vaccine. TCRdb's table, derived via immunoSEQ multiplex PCR, lists solely in-frame clones and lacks some. The sample contains around 140,000 clones, 90% to 95% of which appear only once. Overall study results and limits: Spike regions recognized by vaccine-associated CD4 TCRs spanned the protein, led by 160-218 and 743-854. All repertoire sampling was performed exclusively after the peak T cell response. After two AZD1222 doses, spike-specific TCR breadth and depth rose versus day 0.

This sequence originates from an adult in good health. The starting material was peripheral blood, obtained on day 0 of AZD1222 vaccination.

CDR3 protein: CASSIQVLAGELFF. The CDR3 nucleotides read TGTGCCAGTAGTATACAAGTGCTCGCCGGGGAGCTGTTTTTT. The chain has TRBV19 and TRBJ2-2; D not certain. Germline V CDR1 and CDR2: LNHDA, SQIVND (reference sequence). V dropped 2 bases and J dropped 6 bases, with 10 bases sitting between them. This CDR3 contains 14 residues.